This T cell receptor (beta chain) was recorded in a study of shared clonotypes between healthy human individuals. Study results and caveats: Clonotype sharing across four donors was observed for around 4.5% of naive CD4 clonotypes. Blood was the sole source, and tissue repertoires probably differ.

The sample holds one count of this clone. What it binds is not known. Trimming removed 4 bases from V and 6 bases from J; junction bases left unmatched: 4. Looked up from germline, CDR1 is LGHNA and CDR2 is YSLEER. The CDR3 extends over 14 amino acids. The test was conducted at deep level. Using approximately 190 ng DNA, tens of thousands of T cell genomes, the sorted-subset replicate PCRs were run. Here immunoSEQ multiplex PCR was the method, and the copy in TCRdb shows in-frame clones only, minus some. The sample yields roughly 1.5 million clones, 95% to 99% seen once. What was sequenced was naive CD4+ T cells sorted from blood. Subset noted: CD45RA+ positively selected. The chain joins TRBV4-3 to TRBJ2-4, with 9 positions matching TRBD1. The source of this sequence is a man younger than 45 in good health. The CDR3 nucleotides read TGCGCCAGCAGCCTCACAGGGGGCGTAAACATTCAGTACTTC. Amino acids: CASSLTGGVNIQYF.